The clone carrying this T cell receptor (beta chain) came up a few times. Its specificity is unknown. The sample comes from a study of molecular identifiers for immune sequencing clone quantification. MiXCR, run by TCRdb on the PCR reads, gives a single entry per CDR3 protein. Seen here are around 470,000 distinct CDR3 sequences, about a fifth observed once, and the top ten hold about 0.8%. The CDR3 is 14 amino acids. After removal of 8 bases from V and 0 bases from J, the junction contained 3 bases not matched to a gene. Per germline, CDR1 PRHDT and CDR2 FYEKMQ (reference sequence). General study results and limits: Effector cells had over 99% of their molecules in clones above 20 RNA copies, while naive cells had under 1%.

The sample taken for sequencing was naive CD8+ T cells from blood, with Jurkat cell RNA spiked in. As for subset: FACS-sorted CD8+CD4-CCR7+CD45RA+ naive T cells. V and J are TRBV13 and TRBJ2-3; 9 positions match TRBD1. The TCR sequence derives from a human donor in good health. Some libraries in this study had Jurkat cell RNA spiked in. CDR3: CASGQGLSTDTQYF. CDR3 nucleotides: TGTGCCAGCGGACAGGGGCTAAGCACAGATACGCAGTATTTT. The whole variable domain, filled in from reference TRBV13 and TRBJ2-3, reads AAGVIQSPRHLIKEKRETATLKCYPIPRHDTVYWYQQGPGQDPQFLISFYEKMQSDKGSIPDRFSAQQFSDYHSELNMSSLELGDSALYFCASGQGLSTDTQYFGPGTRLTVL.